The clone carrying this TCR beta chain was observed a few times. The data are from a study of cytomegalovirus exposure and HLA in healthy donors. On the study more broadly: Early on, a data release was issued that held roughly 86 million unique TCRs from HLA-typed donors.

Vbeta (60) and Jbeta (13) primers were used in the PCR. Clones were sequenced by immunoSEQ multiplex PCR, and TCRdb holds only the in-frame ones, with some missing. The data show over 150,000 clones, approximately 82% seen once. The V and J ends lost 3 bases and 3 bases respectively, with 13 bases between them. This CDR3 has 14 amino acids. Germline assignment: CDR1 SGHDT and CDR2 YYEEEE. The chain is built from TRBV5-6 and TRBJ2-7; D may be TRBD2 (5 bases). This clonotype originated in a male donor in good health and CMV-seropositive. The sequencing sample was made of PBMCs. The CDR3 DNA follows: TGTGCCAGCAGCTCCGGACTGACCTACTACGAGCAGTACTTC. Amino acid sequence: CASSSGLTYYEQYF.